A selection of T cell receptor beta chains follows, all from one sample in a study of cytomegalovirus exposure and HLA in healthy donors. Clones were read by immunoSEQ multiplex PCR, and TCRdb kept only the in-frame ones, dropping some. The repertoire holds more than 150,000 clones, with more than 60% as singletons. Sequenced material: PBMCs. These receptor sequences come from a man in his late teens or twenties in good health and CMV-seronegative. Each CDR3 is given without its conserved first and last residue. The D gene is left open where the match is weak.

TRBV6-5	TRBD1	ASRQGGNQPQH
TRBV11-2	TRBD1	ASSLRTGSNEKLF
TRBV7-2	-	ASSFVTSGYT
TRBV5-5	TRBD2	ASSMTSGGAGELF
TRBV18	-	ASSYTGDNQPQH
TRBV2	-	ASSAGSRVGPQH
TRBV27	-	ASSLGGTTGELF
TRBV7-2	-	ASSLALGGAAYEQY
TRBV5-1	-	ASSPAAHTEAF
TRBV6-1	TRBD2	ASSPSGGATQF
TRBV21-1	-	ASSIYGGPSNGELF
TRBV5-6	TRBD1	ASSLGTGTGPGGEQF
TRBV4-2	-	ASSQRTDTYEQY
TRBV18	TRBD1	ASSLGQGASEQY
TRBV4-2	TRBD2	ASRPRVGREGGGEQF
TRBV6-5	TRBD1	ASSSGQGNFYEQY
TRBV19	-	ASSIPPAKEQF
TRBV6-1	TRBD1	ASSELRQGNSPLH
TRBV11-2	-	ASSWRAGLLAKNIQY
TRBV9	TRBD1	ASSTRQGAGTGELF
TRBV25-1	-	ASSDGSGELF
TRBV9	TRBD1	ASSARTGPWDEQF
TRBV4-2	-	ASSQAVGSTEAF
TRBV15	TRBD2	ATSREGGRGQRKDTQY